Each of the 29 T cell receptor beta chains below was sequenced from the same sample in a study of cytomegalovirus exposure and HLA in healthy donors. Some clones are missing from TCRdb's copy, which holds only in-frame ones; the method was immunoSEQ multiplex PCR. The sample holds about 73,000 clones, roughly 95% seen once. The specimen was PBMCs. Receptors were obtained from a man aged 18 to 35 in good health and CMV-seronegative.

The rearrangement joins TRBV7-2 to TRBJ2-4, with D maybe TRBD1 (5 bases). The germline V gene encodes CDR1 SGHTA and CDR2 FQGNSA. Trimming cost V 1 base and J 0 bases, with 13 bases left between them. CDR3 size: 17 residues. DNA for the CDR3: TGTGCCAGCAGCTTAGGGATAGGGGTCCGAGCCAAAAACATTCAGTACTTC. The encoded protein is CASSLGIGVRAKNIQYF.

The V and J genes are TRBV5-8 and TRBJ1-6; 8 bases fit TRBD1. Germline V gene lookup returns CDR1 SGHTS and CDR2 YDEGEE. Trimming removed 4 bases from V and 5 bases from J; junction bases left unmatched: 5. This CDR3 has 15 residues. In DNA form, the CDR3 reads TGTGCCAGCAGCAGGACAGGGTTGGATAATTCACCCCTCCACTTT. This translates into CASSRTGLDNSPLHF.

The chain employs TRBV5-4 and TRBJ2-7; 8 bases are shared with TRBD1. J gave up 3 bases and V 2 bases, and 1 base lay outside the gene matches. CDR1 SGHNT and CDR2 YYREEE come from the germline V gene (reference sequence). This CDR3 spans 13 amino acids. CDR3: CASSFTGGYEQYF. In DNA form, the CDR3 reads TGTGCCAGCAGCTTTACAGGGGGCTACGAGCAGTACTTC.

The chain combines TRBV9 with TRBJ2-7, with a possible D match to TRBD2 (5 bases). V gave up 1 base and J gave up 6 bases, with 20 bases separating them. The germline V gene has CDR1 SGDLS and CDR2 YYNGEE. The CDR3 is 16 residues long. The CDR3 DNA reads TGTGCCAGCAGCGTATACTCTGGCCCGGAGGTCGCCGAGCAGTACTTC. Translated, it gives CASSVYSGPEVAEQYF.

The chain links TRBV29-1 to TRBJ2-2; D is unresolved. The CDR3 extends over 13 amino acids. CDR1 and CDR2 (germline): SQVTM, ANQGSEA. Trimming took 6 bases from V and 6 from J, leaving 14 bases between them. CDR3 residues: CSVRVGVAGELFF. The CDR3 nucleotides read TGCAGCGTGCGTGTGGGCGTCGCCGGGGAGCTGTTTTTT.

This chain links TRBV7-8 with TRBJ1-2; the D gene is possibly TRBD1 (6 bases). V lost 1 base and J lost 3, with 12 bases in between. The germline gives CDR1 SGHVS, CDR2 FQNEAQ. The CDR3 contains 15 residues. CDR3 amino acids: CASSLDLQGYYGYTF. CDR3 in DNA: TGTGCCAGCAGCTTAGATCTACAGGGCTACTATGGCTACACCTTC.

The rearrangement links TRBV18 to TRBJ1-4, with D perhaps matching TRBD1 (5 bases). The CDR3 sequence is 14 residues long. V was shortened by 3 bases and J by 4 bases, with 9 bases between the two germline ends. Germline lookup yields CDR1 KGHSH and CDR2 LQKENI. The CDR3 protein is CASSPGRNNEKLFF. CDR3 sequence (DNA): TGTGCCAGCTCACCGGGGCGGAATAATGAAAAACTGTTTTTT.

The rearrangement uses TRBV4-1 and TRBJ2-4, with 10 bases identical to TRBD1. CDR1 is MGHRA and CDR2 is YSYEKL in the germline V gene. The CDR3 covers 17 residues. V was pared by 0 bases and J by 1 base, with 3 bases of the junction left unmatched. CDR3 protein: CASSQDRQGAAKNIQYF. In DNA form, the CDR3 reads TGCGCCAGCAGCCAAGATCGACAGGGGGCGGCCAAAAACATTCAGTACTTC.

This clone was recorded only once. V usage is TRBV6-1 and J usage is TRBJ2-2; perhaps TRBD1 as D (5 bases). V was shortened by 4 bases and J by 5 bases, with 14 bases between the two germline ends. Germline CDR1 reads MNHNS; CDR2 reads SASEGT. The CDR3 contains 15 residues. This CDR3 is CASSGFQGLTGELFF. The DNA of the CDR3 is TGTGCCAGCAGTGGGTTTCAGGGTTTAACCGGGGAGCTGTTTTTT.

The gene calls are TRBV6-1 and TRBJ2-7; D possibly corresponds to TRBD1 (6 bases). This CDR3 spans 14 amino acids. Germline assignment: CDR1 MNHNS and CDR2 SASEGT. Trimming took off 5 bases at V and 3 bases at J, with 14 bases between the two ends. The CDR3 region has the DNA TGTGCCAGCAGTCCCAGAACGACAGGCTACGAGCAGTACTTC. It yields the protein CASSPRTTGYEQYF.

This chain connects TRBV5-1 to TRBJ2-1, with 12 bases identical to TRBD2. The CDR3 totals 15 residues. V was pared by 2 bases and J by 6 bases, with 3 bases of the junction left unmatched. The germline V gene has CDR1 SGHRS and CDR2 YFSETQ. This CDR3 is CASSFGLAGFNEQFF. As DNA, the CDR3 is TGCGCCAGCAGCTTTGGACTAGCGGGGTTCAATGAGCAGTTCTTC. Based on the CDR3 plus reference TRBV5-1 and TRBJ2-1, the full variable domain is KAGVTQTPRYLIKTRGQQVTLSCSPISGHRSVSWYQQTPGQGLQFLFEYFSETQRNKGNFPGRFSGRQFSNSRSEMNVSTLELGDSALYLCASSFGLAGFNEQFFGPGTRLTVL.

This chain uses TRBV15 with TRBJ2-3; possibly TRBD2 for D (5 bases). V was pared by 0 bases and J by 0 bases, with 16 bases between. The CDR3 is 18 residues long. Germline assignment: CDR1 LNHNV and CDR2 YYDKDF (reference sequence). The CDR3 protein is CATSRDSLLRVSTDTQYF. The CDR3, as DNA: TGTGCCACCAGCAGAGATTCCCTCCTGAGGGTTAGCACAGATACGCAGTATTTT.

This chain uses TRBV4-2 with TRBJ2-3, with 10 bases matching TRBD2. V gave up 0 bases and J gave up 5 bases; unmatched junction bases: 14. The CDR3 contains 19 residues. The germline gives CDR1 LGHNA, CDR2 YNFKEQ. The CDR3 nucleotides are TGTGCCAGCAGCCAAGAAAGTTCCTTTAGCGGGGGGCTCCAAGATACGCAGTATTTT. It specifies CASSQESSFSGGLQDTQYF.

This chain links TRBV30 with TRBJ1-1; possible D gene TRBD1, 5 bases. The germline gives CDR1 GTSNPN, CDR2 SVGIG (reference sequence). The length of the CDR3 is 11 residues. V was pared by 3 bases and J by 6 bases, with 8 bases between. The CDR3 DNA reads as TGTGCCTGGAGCGCAGGGTCTGAAGCTTTCTTT. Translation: CAWSAGSEAFF.

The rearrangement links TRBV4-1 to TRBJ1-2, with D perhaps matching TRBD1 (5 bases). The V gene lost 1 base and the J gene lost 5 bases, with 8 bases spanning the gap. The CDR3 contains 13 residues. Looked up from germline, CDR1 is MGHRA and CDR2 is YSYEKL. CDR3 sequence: CASSQGGRYGYTF. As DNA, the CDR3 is TGCGCCAGCAGCCAAGGGGGGAGGTATGGCTACACCTTC.

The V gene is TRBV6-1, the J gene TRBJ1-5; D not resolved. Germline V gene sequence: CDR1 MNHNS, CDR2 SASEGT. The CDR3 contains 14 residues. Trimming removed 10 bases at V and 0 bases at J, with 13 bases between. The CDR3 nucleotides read TGTGCCATTTCAACCGTACTTAGCAATCAGCCCCAGCATTTT. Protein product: CAISTVLSNQPQHF.

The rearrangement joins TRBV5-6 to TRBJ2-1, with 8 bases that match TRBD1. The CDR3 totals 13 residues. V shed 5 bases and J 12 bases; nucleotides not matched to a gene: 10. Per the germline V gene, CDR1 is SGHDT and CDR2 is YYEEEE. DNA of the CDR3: TGTGCCAGCAGTTCCGGCAGGGGGCGCGGGCAGTTCTTC. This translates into CASSSGRGRGQFF.

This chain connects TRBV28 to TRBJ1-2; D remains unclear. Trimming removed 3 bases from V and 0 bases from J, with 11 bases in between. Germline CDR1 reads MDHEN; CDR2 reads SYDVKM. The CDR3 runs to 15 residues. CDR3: CASSFIGLTNYGYTF. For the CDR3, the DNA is TGTGCCAGCAGTTTTATTGGACTGACTAACTATGGCTACACCTTC.

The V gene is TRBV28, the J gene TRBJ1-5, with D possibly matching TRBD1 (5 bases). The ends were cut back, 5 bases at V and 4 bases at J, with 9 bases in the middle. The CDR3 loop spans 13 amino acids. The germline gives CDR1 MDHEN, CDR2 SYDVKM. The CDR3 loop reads CASSATGNQPQHF. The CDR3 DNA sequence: TGTGCCAGCAGTGCTACAGGTAATCAGCCCCAGCATTTT.

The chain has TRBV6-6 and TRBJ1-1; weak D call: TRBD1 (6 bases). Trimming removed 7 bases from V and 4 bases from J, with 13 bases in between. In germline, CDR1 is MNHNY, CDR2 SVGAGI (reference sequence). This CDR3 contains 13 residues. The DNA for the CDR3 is TGTGCCAGCAACCGGGGGGGGCCCACTGAAGCTTTCTTT. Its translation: CASNRGGPTEAFF.

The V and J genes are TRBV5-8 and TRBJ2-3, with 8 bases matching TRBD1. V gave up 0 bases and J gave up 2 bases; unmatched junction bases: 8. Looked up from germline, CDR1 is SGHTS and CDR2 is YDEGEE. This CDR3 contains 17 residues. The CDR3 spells CASSLGLGTGATDTQYF. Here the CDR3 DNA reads TGTGCCAGCAGCTTGGGGCTTGGGACAGGAGCCACAGATACGCAGTATTTT. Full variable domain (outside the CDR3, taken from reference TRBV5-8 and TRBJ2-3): EAGVTQSPTHLIKTRGQQATLRCSPISGHTSVYWYQQALGLGLQFLLWYDEGEERNRGNFPPRFSGRQFPNYSSELNVNALELEDSALYLCASSLGLGTGATDTQYFGPGTRLTVL.

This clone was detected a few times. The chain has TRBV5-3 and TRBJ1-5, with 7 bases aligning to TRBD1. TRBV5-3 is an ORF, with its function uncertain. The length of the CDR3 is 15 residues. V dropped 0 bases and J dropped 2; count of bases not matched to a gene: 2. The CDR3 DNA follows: TGTGCCAGAAGCTTGGGACAGGGCCGCAATCAGCCCCAGCATTTT. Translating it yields CARSLGQGRNQPQHF.

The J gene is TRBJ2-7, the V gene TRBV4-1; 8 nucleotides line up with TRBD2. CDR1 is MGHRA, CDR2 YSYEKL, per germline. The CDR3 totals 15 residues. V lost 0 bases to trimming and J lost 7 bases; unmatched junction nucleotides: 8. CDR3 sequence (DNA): TGCGCCAGCAGCCAAGAAACCGGGGGGGCGGCTGAGCAGTACTTC. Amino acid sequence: CASSQETGGAAEQYF.

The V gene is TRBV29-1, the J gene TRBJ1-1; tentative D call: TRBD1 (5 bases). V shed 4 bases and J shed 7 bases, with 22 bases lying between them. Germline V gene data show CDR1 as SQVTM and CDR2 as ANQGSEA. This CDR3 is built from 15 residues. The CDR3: CSVVRDWGSSGEAFF. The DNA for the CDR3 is TGCAGCGTTGTCAGGGACTGGGGGAGTTCGGGTGAAGCTTTCTTT. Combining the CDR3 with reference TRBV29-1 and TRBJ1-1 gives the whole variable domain SAVISQKPSRDICQRGTSLTIQCQVDSQVTMMFWYRQQPGQSLTLIATANQGSEATYESGFVIDKFPISRPNLTFSTLTVSNMSPEDSSIYLCSVVRDWGSSGEAFFGQGTRLTVV.

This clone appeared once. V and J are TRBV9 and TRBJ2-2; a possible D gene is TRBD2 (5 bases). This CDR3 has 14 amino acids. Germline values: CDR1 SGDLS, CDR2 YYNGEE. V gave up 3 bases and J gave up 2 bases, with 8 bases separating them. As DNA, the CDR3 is TGTGCCAGCAGCGGCCGACTAAACACCGGGGAGCTGTTTTTT. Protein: CASSGRLNTGELFF. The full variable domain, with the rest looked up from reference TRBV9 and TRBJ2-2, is DSGVTQTPKHLITATGQRVTLRCSPRSGDLSVYWYQQSLDQGLQFLIQYYNGEERAKGNILERFSAQQFPDLHSELNLSSLELGDSALYFCASSGRLNTGELFFGEGSRLTVL.

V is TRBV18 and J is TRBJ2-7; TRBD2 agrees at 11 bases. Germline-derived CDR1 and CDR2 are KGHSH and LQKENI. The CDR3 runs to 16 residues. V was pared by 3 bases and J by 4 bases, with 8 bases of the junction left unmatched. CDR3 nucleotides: TGTGCCAGCTCACCTGCGCTAGCGGGGGGAACATACGAGCAGTACTTC. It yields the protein CASSPALAGGTYEQYF.

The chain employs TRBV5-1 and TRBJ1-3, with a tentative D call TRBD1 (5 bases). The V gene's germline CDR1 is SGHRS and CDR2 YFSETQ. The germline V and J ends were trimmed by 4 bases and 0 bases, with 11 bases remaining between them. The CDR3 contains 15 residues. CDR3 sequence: CASSLGTFSGNTIYF. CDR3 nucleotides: TGCGCCAGCAGCCTAGGGACTTTCTCTGGAAACACCATATATTTT. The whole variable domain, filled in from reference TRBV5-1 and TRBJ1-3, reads KAGVTQTPRYLIKTRGQQVTLSCSPISGHRSVSWYQQTPGQGLQFLFEYFSETQRNKGNFPGRFSGRQFSNSRSEMNVSTLELGDSALYLCASSLGTFSGNTIYFGEGSWLTVV.

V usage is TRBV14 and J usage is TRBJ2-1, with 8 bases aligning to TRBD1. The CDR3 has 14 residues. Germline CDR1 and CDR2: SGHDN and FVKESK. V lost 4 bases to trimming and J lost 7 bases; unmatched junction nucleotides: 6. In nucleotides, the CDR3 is TGTGCCAGCAGCCCGTGGACAGGGAGGAATGAGCAGTTCTTC. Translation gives CASSPWTGRNEQFF.

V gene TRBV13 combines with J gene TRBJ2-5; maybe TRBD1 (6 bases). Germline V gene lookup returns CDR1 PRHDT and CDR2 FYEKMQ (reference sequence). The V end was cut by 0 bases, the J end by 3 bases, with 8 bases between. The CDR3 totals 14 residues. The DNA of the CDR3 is TGTGCCAGCAGCTTAGGACAGGGTGAAGAGACCCAGTACTTC. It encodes CASSLGQGEETQYF.